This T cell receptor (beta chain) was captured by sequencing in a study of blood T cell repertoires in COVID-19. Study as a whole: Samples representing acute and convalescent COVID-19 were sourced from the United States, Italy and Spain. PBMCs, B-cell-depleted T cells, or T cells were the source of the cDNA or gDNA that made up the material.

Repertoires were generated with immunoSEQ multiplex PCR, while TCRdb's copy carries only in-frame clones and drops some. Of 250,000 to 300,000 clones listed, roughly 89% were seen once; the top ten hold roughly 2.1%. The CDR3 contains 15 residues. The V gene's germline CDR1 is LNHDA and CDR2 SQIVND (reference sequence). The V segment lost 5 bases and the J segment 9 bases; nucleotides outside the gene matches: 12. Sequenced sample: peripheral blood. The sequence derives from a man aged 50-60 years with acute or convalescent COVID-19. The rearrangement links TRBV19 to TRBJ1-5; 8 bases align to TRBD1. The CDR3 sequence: CASSASDRAGVPQHF. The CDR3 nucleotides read TGTGCCAGTAGTGCATCGGACAGGGCCGGGGTGCCCCAGCATTTT.